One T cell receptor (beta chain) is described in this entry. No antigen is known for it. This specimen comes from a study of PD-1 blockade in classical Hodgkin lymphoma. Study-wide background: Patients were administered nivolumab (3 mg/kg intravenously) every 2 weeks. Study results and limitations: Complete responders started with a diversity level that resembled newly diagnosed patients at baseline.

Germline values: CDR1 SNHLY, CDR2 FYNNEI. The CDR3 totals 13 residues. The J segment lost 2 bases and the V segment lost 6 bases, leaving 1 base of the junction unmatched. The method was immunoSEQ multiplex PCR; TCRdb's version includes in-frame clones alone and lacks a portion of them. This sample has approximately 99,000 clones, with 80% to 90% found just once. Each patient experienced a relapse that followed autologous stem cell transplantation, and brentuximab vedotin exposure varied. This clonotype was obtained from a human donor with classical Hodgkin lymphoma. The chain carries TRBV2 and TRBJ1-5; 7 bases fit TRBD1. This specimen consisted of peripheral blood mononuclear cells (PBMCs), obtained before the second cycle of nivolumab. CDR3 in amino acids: CASSGTGNQPQHF. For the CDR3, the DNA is TGTGCCAGCAGCGGGACAGGCAATCAGCCCCAGCATTTT.